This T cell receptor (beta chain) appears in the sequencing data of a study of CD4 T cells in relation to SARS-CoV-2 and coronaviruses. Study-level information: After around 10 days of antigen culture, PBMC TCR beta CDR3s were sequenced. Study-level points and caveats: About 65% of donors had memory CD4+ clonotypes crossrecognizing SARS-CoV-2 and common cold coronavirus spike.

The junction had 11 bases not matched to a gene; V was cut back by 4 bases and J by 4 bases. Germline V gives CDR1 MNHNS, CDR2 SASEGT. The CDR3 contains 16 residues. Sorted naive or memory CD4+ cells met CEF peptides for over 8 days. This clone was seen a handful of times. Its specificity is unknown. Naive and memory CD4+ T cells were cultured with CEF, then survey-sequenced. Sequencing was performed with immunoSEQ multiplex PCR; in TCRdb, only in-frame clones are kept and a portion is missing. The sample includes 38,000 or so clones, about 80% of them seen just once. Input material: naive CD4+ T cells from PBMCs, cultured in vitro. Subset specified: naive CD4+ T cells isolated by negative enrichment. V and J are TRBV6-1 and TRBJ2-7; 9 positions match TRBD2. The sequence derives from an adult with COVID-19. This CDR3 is CASSVSASGAIYEQYF. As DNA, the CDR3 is TGTGCCAGCAGTGTAAGCGCTAGCGGGGCCATATACGAGCAGTACTTC.